Following are 17 T cell receptor beta chains from one sample sequenced in a study of OX40 agonist ivuxolimab in advanced cancers. Measured with immunoSEQ multiplex PCR; TCRdb has only the in-frame clones, and not every one. Among tens of thousands of clones listed, about 90% were seen once. Material: CD4+ or CD8+ T cells sorted from blood, obtained in a trial of the OX40 agonist ivuxolimab. These receptors came from an adult with an advanced solid tumor such as melanoma, head and neck, liver or kidney cancer.

This chain links TRBV27 with TRBJ1-2, with 9 bases matching TRBD1. After removal of 3 bases from V and 5 bases from J, the junction contained 7 bases not matched to a gene. The CDR3 has 15 amino acids. CDR1 MNHEY and CDR2 SMNVEV come from the germline V gene (reference sequence). For the CDR3, the DNA is TGTGCCAGCAGTTTCAGGGACAGGGTATCATATGGCTACACCTTC. Encoded protein: CASSFRDRVSYGYTF.

The chain carries TRBV19 and TRBJ2-1, with 9 positions matching TRBD1. The germline gives CDR1 LNHDA, CDR2 SQIVND (reference sequence). With V trimmed by 2 bases and J by 6 bases, 11 bases remained unmatched. This CDR3 comprises 17 residues. CDR3 in DNA: TGTGCCAGTAGTATAACCGGGACAGGGACAGGAGCCAATGAGCAGTTCTTC. This gives the protein CASSITGTGTGANEQFF.

CDR3 DNA sequence: TGTGCCAGCAGGAGAGACCTGGGGCCAAGGAGTGAGCAGTTCTTC. It translates to CASRRDLGPRSEQFF. The genes are TRBV6-5 and TRBJ2-1; tentatively, D is TRBD1 (5 bases). The CDR3 runs to 15 residues. V was cut by 6 bases and J by 9 bases, with 21 bases left in between. Germline V gene lookup returns CDR1 MNHEY and CDR2 SVGAGI.

The chain couples TRBV10-3 to TRBJ1-2; TRBD1 aligns across 10 bases. The CDR3 covers 13 residues. CDR1 is ENHRY, CDR2 SYGVKD, per germline. Trimming cost V 8 bases and J 2 bases; bases outside gene matches: 2. CDR3 bases: TGTGCCATCCAGGACAGGGGGAACTATGGCTACACCTTC. Protein: CAIQDRGNYGYTF.

V is TRBV5-1 and J is TRBJ2-2; 7 bases fit TRBD2. The germline gives CDR1 SGHRS, CDR2 YFSETQ. Unmatched junction bases numbered 4, after V lost 6 bases and J lost 2 bases. The CDR3 has 14 amino acids. The CDR3 DNA is TGCGCCAGCAAGTCGGGGGGAAACACCGGGGAGCTGTTTTTT. Translating gives CASKSGGNTGELFF.

The chain combines TRBV28 with TRBJ1-2; a weak D match, TRBD1 (5 bases). This CDR3 contains 14 residues. V shed 6 bases and J shed 5 bases, with 16 bases lying between them. The germline V gene encodes CDR1 MDHEN and CDR2 SYDVKM. The chain's CDR3 is CASRVVGGGYGYTF. The CDR3 bases are TGTGCCAGCAGGGTGGTCGGGGGTGGTTATGGCTACACCTTC.

The rearrangement joins TRBV30 to TRBJ1-1; possible D gene TRBD1, 5 bases. V lost 2 bases, J lost 5 bases, and 9 bases lay in between. Germline V lookup: CDR1 GTSNPN, CDR2 SVGIG (reference sequence). The CDR3 has 12 residues. The CDR3, as DNA: TGTGCCTGGAGTACAGGACGAACTGAAGCTTTCTTT. The encoded protein is CAWSTGRTEAFF. The whole variable domain, remainder taken from reference TRBV30 and TRBJ1-1, is SQTIHQWPATLVQPVGSPLSLECTVEGTSNPNLYWYRQAAGRGLQLLFYSVGIGQISSEVPQNLSASRPQDRQFILSSKKLLLSDSGFYLCAWSTGRTEAFFGQGTRLTVV.

The CDR3 spells CASPLPLGSKFNTEAFF. The CDR3 DNA sequence: TGTGCCAGCCCCCTCCCGCTGGGCAGCAAGTTTAACACTGAAGCTTTCTTT. The V and J genes are TRBV28 and TRBJ1-1, with D unresolved. Germline V lookup: CDR1 MDHEN, CDR2 SYDVKM. There are 17 residues in the CDR3. Trimming removed 8 bases at V and 2 bases at J, with 24 bases between. Using reference TRBV28 and TRBJ1-1 for the parts outside the CDR3, the full variable domain is DVKVTQSSRYLVKRTGEKVFLECVQDMDHENMFWYRQDPGLGLRLIYFSYDVKMKEKGDIPEGYSVSREKKERFSLILESASTNQTSMYLCASPLPLGSKFNTEAFFGQGTRLTVV.

The chain links TRBV4-1 to TRBJ2-3; 7 bases are a match to TRBD2. V was pared by 0 bases and J by 3 bases, with 6 bases of the junction left unmatched. This CDR3 spans 16 amino acids. Germline V gives CDR1 MGHRA, CDR2 YSYEKL. CDR3 coding DNA: TGCGCCAGCAGCCAAGATTCGGGCGGGAGTACAGATACGCAGTATTTT. As protein: CASSQDSGGSTDTQYF.

V usage is TRBV19 and J usage is TRBJ1-1; 8 bases align to TRBD1. V shed 6 bases, J shed 4 bases, and the junction held 4 bases outside the gene matches. This CDR3 region has 13 residues. The germline V gene encodes CDR1 LNHDA and CDR2 SQIVND (reference sequence). CDR3 DNA: TGTGCCAGTAGCCAGGGGGCGGCCACTGAAGCTTTCTTT. Its translation: CASSQGAATEAFF.

The chain joins TRBV10-3 to TRBJ1-1; unclear D gene. The germline CDR1 and CDR2 sequences are ENHRY and SYGVKD. CDR3 length: 14 amino acids. The V gene lost 4 bases and the J gene lost 11 bases, with 20 bases spanning the gap. This CDR3 reads CAISVDPARSAAFF. The CDR3 nucleotides read TGTGCCATCAGTGTGGACCCGGCCCGCTCGGCGGCTTTCTTT.

The chain carries TRBV2 and TRBJ2-1, with a tentative D call TRBD2 (6 bases). The germline V gene encodes CDR1 SNHLY and CDR2 FYNNEI. Between the trimmed V and J ends, which lost 4 bases and 12 bases, there was a span of 19 bases. CDR3 length equals 14 residues. The CDR3 is CASSGGGRPSGQFF. DNA of the CDR3: TGTGCCAGCAGTGGGGGAGGCCGGCCGTCGGGGCAGTTCTTC.

The V and J genes are TRBV11-3 and TRBJ2-1, with D possibly matching TRBD2 (5 bases). The CDR3 is 16 amino acids. CDR1 and CDR2 from the germline V gene are SGHNT and YENEEA. V lost 5 bases, J lost 0 bases, and 14 bases lay in between. CDR3 bases: TGTGCCAGCAGCCCAACGGCGGGTAGCTCCTACAATGAGCAGTTCTTC. The encoded protein is CASSPTAGSSYNEQFF.

The chain links TRBV18 to TRBJ2-7, with 12 positions matching TRBD1. CDR1 and CDR2 (germline): KGHSH, LQKENI. The CDR3 loop spans 17 amino acids. With 0 bases clipped from V and 5 bases from J, the junction kept 8 bases outside the gene matches. The CDR3 region is CASSPPGGTGGENEQYF. CDR3 nucleotides: TGTGCCAGCTCACCACCCGGTGGGACAGGGGGCGAGAACGAGCAGTACTTC.

As to this clone: A read error may account for a junction end that differs from germline. The chain carries TRBV7-2 and TRBJ1-3; D remains unclear. CDR1 SGHTA and CDR2 FQGNSA come from the germline V gene. The CDR3 has 11 amino acids. The CDR3 loop reads CASSEWAGLDF. The DNA of the CDR3 is TGTGCCAGCAGCGAATGGGCTGGTCTGGATTTT. The full variable domain, completed using reference TRBV7-2 and TRBJ1-3, is GAGVSQSPSNKVTEKGKDVELRCDPISGHTALYWYRQSLGQGLEFLIYFQGNSAPDKSGLPSDRFSAERTGGSVSTLTIQRTQQEDSAVYLCASSEWAGLDFGEGSWLTVV.

This CDR3 is CAWSASSHRGETQYF. Written as DNA, the CDR3 is TGTGCCTGGAGTGCATCCTCCCACAGGGGGGAGACCCAGTACTTC. The gene calls are TRBV30 and TRBJ2-5; 8 bases agree with TRBD1. With V trimmed by 1 base and J by 5 bases, 9 bases remained unmatched. Germline CDR1 is GTSNPN and CDR2 is SVGIG (reference sequence). This CDR3 is 15 amino acids long.

This rearrangement joins TRBV11-3 to TRBJ2-1, with 10 bases fitting TRBD1. Germline loops: CDR1 SGHNT, CDR2 YENEEA. J was trimmed by 4 bases and V by 5 bases; bases with no gene match: 5. The CDR3 loop spans 15 amino acids. The CDR3 loop is CASSLGQGSYNEQFF. In DNA, the CDR3 is TGTGCCAGCAGCCTGGGACAGGGGTCTTACAATGAGCAGTTCTTC.